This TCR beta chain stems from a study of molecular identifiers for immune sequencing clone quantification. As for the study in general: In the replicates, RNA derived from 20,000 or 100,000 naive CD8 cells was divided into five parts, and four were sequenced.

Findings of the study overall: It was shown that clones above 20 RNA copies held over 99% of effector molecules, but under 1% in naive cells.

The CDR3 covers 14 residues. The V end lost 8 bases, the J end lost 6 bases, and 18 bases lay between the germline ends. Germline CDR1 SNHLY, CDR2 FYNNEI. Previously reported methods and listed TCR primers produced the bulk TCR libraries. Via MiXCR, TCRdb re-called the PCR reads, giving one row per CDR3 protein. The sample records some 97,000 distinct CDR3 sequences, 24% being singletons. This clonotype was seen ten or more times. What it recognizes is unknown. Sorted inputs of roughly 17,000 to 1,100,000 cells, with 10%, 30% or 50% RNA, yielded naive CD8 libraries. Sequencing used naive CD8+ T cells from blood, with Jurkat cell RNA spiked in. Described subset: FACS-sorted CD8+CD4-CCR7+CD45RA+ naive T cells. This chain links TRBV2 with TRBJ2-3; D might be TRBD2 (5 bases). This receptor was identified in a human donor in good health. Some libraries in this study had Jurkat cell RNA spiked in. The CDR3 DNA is TGTGCCAGCGGCTGGCGGGCAGGCGGCGATACGCAGTATTTT. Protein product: CASGWRAGGDTQYF.